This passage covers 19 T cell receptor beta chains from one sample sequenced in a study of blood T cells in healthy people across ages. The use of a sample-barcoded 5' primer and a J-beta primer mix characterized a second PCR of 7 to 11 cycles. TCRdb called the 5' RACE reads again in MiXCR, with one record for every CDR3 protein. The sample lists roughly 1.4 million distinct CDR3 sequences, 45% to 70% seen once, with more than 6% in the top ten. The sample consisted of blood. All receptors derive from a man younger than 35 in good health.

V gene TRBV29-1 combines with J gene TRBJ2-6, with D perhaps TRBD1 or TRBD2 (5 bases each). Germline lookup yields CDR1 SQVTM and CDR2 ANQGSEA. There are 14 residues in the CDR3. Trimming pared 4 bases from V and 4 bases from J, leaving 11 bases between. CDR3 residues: CSVGGDLGANVLTF. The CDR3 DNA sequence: TGCAGCGTTGGTGGGGACCTCGGGGCCAACGTCCTGACTTTC.

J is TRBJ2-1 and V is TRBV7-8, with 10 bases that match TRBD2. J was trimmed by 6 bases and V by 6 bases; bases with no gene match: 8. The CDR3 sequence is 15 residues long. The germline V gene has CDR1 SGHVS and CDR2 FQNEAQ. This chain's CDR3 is CASSPLAGPLNEQFF. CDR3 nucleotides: TGTGCCAGCAGTCCACTAGCGGGACCTCTCAATGAGCAGTTCTTC.

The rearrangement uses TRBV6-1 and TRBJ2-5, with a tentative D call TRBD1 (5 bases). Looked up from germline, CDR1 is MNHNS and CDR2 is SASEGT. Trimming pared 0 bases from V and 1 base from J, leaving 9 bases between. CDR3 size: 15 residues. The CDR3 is CASSEAQGTQETQYF. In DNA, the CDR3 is TGTGCCAGCAGTGAAGCCCAGGGTACCCAAGAGACCCAGTACTTC.

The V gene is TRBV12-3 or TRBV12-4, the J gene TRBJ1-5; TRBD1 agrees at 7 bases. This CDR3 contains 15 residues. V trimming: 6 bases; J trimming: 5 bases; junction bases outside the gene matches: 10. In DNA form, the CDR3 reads TGTGCCAGCAGATCCCGGACAGGTAAAGATCAGCCCCAGCATTTT. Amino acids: CASRSRTGKDQPQHF.

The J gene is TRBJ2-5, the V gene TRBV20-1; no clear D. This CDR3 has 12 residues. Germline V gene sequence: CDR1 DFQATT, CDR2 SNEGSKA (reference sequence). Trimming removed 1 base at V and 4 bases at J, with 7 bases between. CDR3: CSARVSAETQYF. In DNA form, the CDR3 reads TGCAGTGCTAGAGTGTCGGCAGAGACCCAGTACTTC.

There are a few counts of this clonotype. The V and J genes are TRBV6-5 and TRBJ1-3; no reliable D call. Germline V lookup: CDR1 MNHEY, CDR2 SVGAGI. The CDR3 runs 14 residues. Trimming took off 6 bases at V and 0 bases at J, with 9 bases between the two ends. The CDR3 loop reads CASSLHISGNTIYF. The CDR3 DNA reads TGTGCCAGCAGCTTACACATCTCTGGAAACACCATATATTTT.

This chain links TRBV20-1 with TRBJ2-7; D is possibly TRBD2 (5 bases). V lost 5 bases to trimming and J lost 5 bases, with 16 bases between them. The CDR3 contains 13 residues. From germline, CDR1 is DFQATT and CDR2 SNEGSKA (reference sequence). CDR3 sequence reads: CSAGQHTRNEQYF. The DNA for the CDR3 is TGCAGTGCTGGCCAACACACTAGGAACGAGCAGTACTTC.

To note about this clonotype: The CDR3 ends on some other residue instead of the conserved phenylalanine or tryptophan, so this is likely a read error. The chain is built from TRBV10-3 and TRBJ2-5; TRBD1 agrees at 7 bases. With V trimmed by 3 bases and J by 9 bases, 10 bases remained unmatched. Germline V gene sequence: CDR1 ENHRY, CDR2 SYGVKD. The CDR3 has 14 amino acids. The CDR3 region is CAISDPTGKRAQYL. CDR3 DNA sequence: TGTGCCATCAGTGATCCGACAGGGAAGAGGGCCCAGTACTTG.

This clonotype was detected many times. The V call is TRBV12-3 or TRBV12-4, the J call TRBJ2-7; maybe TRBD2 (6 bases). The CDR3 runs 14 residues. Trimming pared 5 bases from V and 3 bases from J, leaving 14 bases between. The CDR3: CASSPTGGGYEQYF. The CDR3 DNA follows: TGTGCCAGCAGTCCCACCGGGGGTGGCTACGAGCAGTACTTC.

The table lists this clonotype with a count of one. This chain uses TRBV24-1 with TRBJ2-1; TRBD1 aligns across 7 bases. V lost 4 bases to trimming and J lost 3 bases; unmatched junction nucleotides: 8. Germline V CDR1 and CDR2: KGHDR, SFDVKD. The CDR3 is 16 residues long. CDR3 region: CATSEHTGEIYNEQFF. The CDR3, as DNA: TGTGCCACCAGTGAGCATACAGGGGAAATCTACAATGAGCAGTTCTTC.

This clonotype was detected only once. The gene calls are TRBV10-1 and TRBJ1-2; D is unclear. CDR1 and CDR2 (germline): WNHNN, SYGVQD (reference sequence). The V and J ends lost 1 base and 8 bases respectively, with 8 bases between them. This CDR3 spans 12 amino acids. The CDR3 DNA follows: TGCGCCAGCAGTGAGTTAAGCAGGGGCTACACCTTC. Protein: CASSELSRGYTF.

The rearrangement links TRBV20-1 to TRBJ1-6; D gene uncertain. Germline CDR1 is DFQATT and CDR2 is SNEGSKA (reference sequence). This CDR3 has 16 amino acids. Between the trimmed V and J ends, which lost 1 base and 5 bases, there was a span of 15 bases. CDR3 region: CSARGGLGYHNSPLHF. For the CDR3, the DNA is TGCAGTGCTAGAGGAGGGTTGGGATATCATAATTCACCCCTCCACTTT.

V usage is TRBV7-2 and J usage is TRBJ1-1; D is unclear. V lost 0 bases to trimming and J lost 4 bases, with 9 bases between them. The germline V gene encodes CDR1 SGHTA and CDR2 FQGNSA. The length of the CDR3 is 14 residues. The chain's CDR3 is CASSLAPAVTEAFF. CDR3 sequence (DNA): TGTGCCAGCAGCTTAGCTCCTGCGGTCACTGAAGCTTTCTTT.

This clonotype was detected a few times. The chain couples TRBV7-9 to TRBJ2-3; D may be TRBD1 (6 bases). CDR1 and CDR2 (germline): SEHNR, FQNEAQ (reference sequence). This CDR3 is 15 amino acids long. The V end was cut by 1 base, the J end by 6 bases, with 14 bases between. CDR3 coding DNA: TGTGCCAGCAGCTTAGGGGCAGGGGACGGGGATACGCAGTATTTT. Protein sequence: CASSLGAGDGDTQYF.

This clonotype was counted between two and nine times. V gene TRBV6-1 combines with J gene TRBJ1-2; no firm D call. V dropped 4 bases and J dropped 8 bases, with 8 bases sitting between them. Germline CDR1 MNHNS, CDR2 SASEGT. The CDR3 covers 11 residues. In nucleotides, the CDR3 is TGTGCCAGCAGTGCTCGCACGGGCTACACCTTC. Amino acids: CASSARTGYTF.

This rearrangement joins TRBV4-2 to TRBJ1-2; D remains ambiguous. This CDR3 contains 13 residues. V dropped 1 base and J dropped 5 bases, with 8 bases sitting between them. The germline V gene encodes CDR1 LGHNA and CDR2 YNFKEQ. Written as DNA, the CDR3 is TGTGCCAGCAGCCAAGCGGGGAATTATGGCTACACCTTC. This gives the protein CASSQAGNYGYTF.

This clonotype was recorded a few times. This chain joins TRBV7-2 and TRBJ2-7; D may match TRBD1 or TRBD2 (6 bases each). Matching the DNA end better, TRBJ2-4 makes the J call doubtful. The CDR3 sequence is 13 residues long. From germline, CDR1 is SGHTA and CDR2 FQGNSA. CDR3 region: CASSLSRGDIQYF. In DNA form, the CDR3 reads TGTGCCAGCAGCTTATCTAGGGGGGACATTCAGTACTTC.

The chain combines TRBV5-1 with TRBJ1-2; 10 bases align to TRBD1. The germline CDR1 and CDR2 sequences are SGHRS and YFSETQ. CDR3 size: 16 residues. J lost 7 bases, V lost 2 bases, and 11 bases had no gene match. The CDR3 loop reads CASSFDPGQGICGYTF. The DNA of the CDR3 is TGCGCCAGCAGCTTTGACCCGGGACAGGGGATTTGTGGCTACACCTTC.

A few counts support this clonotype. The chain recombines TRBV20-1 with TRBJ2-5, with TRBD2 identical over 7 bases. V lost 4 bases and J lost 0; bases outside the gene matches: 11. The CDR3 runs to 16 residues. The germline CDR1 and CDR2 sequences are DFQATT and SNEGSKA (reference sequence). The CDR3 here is CSATGLGGSYQETQYF. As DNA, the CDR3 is TGCAGTGCTACGGGACTCGGGGGGTCCTACCAAGAGACCCAGTACTTC.